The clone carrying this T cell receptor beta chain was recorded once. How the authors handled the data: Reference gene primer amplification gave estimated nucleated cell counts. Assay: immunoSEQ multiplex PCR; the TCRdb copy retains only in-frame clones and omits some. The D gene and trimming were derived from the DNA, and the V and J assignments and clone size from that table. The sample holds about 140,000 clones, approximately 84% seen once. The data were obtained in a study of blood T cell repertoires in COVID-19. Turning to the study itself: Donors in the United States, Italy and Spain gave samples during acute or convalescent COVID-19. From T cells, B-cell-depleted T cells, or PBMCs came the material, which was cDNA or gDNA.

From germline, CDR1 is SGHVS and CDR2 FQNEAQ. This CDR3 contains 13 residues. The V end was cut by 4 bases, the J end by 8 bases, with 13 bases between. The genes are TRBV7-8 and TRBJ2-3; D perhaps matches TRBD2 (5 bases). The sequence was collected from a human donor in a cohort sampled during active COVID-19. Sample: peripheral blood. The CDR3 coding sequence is TGTGCCAGCAGCTCGAACGGGGTTGGTACGCAGTATTTT. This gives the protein CASSSNGVGTQYF.